The T cell receptor beta chain described here comes from a study of control samples from healthy donors and cancer patients. Assay used: immunoSEQ multiplex PCR; TCRdb lists only in-frame clones, some missing. The sample lists 35,000 to 45,000 clones, about 91% seen once, with 22% in the top ten. Trimming left V 0 bases short and J 5 bases short, with 17 bases between. This CDR3 spans 15 amino acids. The V gene's germline CDR1 is GTSNPN and CDR2 SVGIG (reference sequence). The clonotype originates from a woman in her forties with head and neck cancer. The V and J genes are TRBV30 and TRBJ2-7; D possibly corresponds to TRBD1 (5 bases). Material: PBMCs. CDR3 loop: CAWSVWGPRKDEQYF. In DNA, the CDR3 is TGTGCCTGGAGTGTATGGGGCCCCCGAAAGGACGAGCAGTACTTC.